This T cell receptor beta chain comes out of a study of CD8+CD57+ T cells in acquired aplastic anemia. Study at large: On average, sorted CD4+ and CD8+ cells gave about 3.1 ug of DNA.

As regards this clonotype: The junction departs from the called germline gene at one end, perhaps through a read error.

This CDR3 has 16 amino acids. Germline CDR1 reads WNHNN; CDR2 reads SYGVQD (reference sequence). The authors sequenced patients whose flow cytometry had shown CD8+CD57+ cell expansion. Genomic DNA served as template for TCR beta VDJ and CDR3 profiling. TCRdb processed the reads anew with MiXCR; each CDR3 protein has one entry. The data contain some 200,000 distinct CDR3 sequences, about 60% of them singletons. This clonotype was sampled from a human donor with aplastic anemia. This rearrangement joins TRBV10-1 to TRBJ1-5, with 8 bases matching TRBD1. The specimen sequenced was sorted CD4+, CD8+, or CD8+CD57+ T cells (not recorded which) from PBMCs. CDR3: CASSAETGASNQPQHF. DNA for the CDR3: TGTGCCAGCAGCGCAGAGACAGGGGCTAGCAATCAGCCCCAGCATTTT.